The clone carrying this T cell receptor (beta chain) has more than one count but fewer than ten. TCRdb analysed the 5' RACE reads with MiXCR anew, one entry per CDR3 protein. The sample has approximately 620,000 distinct CDR3 sequences, 8.6% seen once. Germline loops: CDR1 MNHEY, CDR2 SMNVEV (reference sequence). V gave up 4 bases and J gave up 2 bases; unmatched junction bases: 7. The CDR3 sequence is 16 residues long. The sample comes from a study of identical twins. A further study also used this sample, focusing on yellow fever vaccine responses in identical twins.

The sequence was collected from a woman aged 18-29 years in good health. Sequencing was carried out using PBMCs. The chain carries TRBV27 and TRBJ2-7; 11 nucleotides line up with TRBD2. This CDR3 is CASSYASGGIPYEQYF. In DNA form, the CDR3 reads TGTGCCAGCAGTTACGCTAGCGGGGGGATTCCCTACGAGCAGTACTTC.